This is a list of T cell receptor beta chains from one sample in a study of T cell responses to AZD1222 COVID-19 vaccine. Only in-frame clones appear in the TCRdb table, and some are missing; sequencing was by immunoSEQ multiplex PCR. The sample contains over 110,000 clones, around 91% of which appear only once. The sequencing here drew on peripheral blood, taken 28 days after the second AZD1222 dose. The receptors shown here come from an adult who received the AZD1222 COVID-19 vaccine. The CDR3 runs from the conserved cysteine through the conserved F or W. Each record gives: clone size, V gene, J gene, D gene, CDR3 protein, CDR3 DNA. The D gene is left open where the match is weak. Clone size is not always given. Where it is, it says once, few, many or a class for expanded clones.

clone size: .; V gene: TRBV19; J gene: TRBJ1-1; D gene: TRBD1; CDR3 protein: CASSSQGARTEAFF; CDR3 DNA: TGTGCCAGTAGTAGTCAGGGGGCGCGAACTGAAGCTTTCTTT
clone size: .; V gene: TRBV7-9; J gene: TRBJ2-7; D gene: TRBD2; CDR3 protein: CASSSRASGRSTSEQYF; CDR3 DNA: TGTGCCAGCAGCTCCAGGGCTAGCGGGAGGTCTACCTCGGAGCAGTACTTC
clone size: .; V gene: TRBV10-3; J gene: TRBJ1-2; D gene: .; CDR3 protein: CAISDGRSNYGYTF; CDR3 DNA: TGTGCCATCAGTGACGGCAGAAGTAACTATGGCTACACCTTC
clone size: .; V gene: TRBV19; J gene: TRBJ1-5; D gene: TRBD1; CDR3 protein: CASSTGQGDQPQHF; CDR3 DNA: TGTGCCAGTAGTACCGGACAGGGCGATCAGCCCCAGCATTTT
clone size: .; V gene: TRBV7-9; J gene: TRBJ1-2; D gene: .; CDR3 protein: CASSLGGAPSPGGYTF; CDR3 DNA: TGTGCCAGCAGCTTAGGGGGGGCCCCTTCACCCGGCGGCTACACCTTC
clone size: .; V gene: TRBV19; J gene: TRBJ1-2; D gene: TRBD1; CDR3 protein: CASSQDRGPLYTF; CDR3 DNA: TGTGCCAGTAGTCAAGACAGGGGACCTCTCTACACCTTC
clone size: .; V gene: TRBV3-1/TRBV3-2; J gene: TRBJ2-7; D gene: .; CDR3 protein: CASSQEGESYEQYF; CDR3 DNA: TGTGCCAGCAGCCAAGAGGGGGAGTCCTACGAGCAGTACTTC
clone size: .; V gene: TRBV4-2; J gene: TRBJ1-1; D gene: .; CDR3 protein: CASSQTLGGTNTEAFF; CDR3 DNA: TGTGCCAGCAGCCAAACGCTGGGGGGAACGAACACTGAAGCTTTCTTT
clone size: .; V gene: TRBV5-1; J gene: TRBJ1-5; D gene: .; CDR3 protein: CASSLVSGYQPQHF; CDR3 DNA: TGCGCCAGCAGCTTGGTGTCAGGGTATCAGCCCCAGCATTTT
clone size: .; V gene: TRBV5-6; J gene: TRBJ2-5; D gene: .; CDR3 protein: CASSQLPRVQETQYF; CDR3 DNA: TGTGCCAGCAGCCAACTCCCTAGGGTTCAAGAGACCCAGTACTTC
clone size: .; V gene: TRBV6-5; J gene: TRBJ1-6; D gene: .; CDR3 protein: CASRASWDSPLHF; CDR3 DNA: TGTGCCAGCAGGGCGTCGTGGGATTCACCCCTCCACTTT
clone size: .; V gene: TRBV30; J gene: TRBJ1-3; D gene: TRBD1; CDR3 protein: CAWSVGTGAGNTIYF; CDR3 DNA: TGTGCCTGGAGTGTTGGAACAGGGGCTGGAAACACCATATATTTT
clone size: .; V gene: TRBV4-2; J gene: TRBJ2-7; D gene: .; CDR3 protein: CASSQDWTLSYEQYF; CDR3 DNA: TGTGCCAGCAGCCAAGACTGGACCCTATCCTACGAGCAGTACTTC
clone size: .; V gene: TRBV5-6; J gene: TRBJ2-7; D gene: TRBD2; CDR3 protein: CASSPKREGQYF; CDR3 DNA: TGTGCCAGCAGCCCGAAGCGGGAGGGCCAGTACTTC
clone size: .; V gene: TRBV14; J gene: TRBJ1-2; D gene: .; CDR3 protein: CASSPGLSTYQGYTF; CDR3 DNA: TGTGCCAGCAGCCCGGGGCTTTCAACCTATCAAGGCTACACCTTC
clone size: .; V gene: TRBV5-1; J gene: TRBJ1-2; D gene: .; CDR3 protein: CASSLDGPYGYTF; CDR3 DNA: TGCGCCAGCAGCTTGGACGGACCCTATGGCTACACCTTC
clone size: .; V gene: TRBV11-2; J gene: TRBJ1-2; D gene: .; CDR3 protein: CASTLTTQGSVANYGYTF; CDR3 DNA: TGTGCCAGCACTCTGACTACGCAGGGAAGTGTCGCTAACTATGGCTACACCTTC
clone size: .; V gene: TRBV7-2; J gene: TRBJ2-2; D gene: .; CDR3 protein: CASSPTNTGELFF; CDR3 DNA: TGTGCCAGCAGCCCTACTAACACCGGGGAGCTGTTTTTT
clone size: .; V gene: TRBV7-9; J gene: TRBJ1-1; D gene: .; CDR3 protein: CASSALQGLGNTEAFF; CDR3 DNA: TGTGCCAGCAGCGCGTTGCAGGGGCTAGGTAACACTGAAGCTTTCTTT
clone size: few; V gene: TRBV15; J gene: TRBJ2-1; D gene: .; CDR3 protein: CATSRVLLGNEQFF; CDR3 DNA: TGTGCCACCAGCAGAGTGCTGCTAGGGAATGAGCAGTTCTTC
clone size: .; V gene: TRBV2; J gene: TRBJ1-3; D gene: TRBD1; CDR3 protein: CASSAGTAIYSGNTIYF; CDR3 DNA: TGTGCCAGCAGTGCGGGGACAGCAATTTACTCTGGAAACACCATATATTTT
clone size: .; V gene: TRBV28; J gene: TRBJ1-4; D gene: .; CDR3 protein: CASSLWQAEKKLFF; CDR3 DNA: TGTGCCAGCAGTTTATGGCAGGCTGAAAAAAAACTGTTTTTT
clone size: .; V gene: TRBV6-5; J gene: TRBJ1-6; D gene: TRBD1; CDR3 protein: CASIRGTTYNSPLHF; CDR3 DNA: TGTGCCAGCATCAGGGGGACCACCTATAATTCACCCCTCCACTTT
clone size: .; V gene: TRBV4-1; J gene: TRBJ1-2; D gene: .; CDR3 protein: CASSQVGEGGYGYTF; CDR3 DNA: TGCGCCAGCAGCCAAGTGGGGGAAGGGGGCTATGGCTACACCTTC
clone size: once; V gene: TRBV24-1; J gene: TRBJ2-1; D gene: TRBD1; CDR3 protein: CATSDGTGTGYEQFF; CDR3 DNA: TGTGCCACCAGTGATGGAACCGGGACAGGGTATGAGCAGTTCTTC
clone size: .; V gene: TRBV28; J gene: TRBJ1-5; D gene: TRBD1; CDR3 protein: CASSGKGARSGNQPQHF; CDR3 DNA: TGTGCCAGCAGTGGGAAGGGGGCGCGGTCGGGCAATCAGCCCCAGCATTTT
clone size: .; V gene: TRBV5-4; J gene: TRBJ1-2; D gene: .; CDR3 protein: CASSLDPGMGGYGYTF; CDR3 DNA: TGTGCCAGCAGCCTGGACCCAGGGATGGGTGGCTATGGCTACACCTTC
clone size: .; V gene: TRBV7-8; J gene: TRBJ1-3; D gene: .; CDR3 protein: CASSFSETGNTIYF; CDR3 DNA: TGTGCCAGCAGCTTTAGTGAAACTGGAAACACCATATATTTT
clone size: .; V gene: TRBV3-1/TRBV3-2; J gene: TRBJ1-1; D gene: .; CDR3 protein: CASSQVRDRAEAFF; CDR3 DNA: TGTGCCAGCAGCCAAGTGAGGGATAGGGCTGAAGCTTTCTTT
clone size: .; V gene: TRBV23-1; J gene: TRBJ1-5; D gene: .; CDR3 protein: CASSPPVGQARDNQPQHF; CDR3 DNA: TGCGCCAGCAGTCCCCCCGTGGGGCAGGCAAGGGACAATCAGCCCCAGCATTTT
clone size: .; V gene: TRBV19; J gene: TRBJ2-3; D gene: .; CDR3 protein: CASRSREQQDTQYF; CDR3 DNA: TGTGCCAGTAGAAGCCGGGAGCAACAGGATACGCAGTATTTT
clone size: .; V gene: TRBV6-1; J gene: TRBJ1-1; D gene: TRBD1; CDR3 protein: CASRYKQGADTEAFF; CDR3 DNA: TGTGCCAGCAGATATAAACAGGGGGCCGACACTGAAGCTTTCTTT
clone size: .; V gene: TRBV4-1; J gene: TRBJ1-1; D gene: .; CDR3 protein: CASSSIDSIEAFF; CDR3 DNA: TGCGCCAGCAGCTCCATCGACAGCATTGAAGCTTTCTTT
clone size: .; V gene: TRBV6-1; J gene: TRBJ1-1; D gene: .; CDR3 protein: CASSDVQGGNTEAFF; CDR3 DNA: TGTGCCAGCAGTGATGTCCAGGGCGGGAACACTGAAGCTTTCTTT
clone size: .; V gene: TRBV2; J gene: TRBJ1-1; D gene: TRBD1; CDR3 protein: CASSATGTGGRINTEAFF; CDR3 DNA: TGTGCCAGCAGTGCCACCGGGACAGGCGGACGGATCAACACTGAAGCTTTCTTT
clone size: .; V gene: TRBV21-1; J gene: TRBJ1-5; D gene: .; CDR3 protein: CASSKESRDRLYSNQPQHF; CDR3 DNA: TGTGCCAGCAGCAAAGAGAGTAGGGACAGGCTGTATAGCAATCAGCCCCAGCATTTT
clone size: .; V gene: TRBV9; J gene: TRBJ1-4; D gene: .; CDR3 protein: CASSSPGEKLFF; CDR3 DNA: TGTGCCAGCAGCTCCCCCGGGGAAAAACTGTTTTTT
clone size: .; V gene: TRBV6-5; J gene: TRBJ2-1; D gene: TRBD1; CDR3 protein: CASKRDRGFVNEQFF; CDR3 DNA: TGTGCCAGCAAGAGGGACAGGGGGTTCGTAAATGAGCAGTTCTTC
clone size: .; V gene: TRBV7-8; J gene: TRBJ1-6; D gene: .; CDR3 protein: CASSLRGGGAQSPLHF; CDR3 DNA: TGTGCCAGCAGCTTACGGGGCGGGGGGGCCCAATCACCCCTCCACTTT
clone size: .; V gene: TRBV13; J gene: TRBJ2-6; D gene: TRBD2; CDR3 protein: CASSLGGYGRSGANVLTF; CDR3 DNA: TGTGCCAGCAGCTTAGGCGGGTACGGGAGGTCTGGGGCCAACGTCCTGACTTTC
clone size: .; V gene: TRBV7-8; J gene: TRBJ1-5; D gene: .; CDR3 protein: CASSLARTGGLAGQPQHF; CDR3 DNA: TGTGCCAGCAGCTTAGCTAGAACAGGAGGCCTAGCAGGGCAGCCCCAGCATTTT
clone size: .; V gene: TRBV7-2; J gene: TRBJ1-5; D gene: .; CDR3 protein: CASSLGGGNQPQHF; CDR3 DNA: TGTGCCAGCAGCTTGGGGGGGGGCAATCAGCCCCAGCATTTT
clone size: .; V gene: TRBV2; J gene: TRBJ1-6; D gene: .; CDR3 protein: CASSEVRSPNSPLHF; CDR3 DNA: TGTGCCAGCAGTGAGGTTAGAAGCCCGAATTCACCCCTCCACTTT
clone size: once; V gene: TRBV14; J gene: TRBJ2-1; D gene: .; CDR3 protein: CASSQGYWGLSYNEQFF; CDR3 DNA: TGTGCCAGCAGCCAAGGTTATTGGGGGCTGTCCTACAATGAGCAGTTCTTC
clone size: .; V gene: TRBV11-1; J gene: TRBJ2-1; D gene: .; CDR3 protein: CASSSTTYNEQFF; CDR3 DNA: TGTGCCAGCAGCTCGACGACCTACAATGAGCAGTTCTTC